This T cell receptor (beta chain) emerged from a study of shared clonotypes between healthy human individuals. About the study: Used for every donor were three CD4 naive, three CD4 memory, two CD8 naive and one CD8 memory plate.

A note on this clone: Its matching antigen is unknown.

Trimming at V came to 1 base and at J to 8 bases, leaving 10 bases not matched to a gene. This CDR3 is built from 16 residues. CDR1 and CDR2 from the germline V gene are MGHRA and YSYEKL. Broader study findings: The low donor count limited represented genetic and exposure-history diversity.

As defined, naive CD8 cells were CD45RO-negative and positively selected for CCR7, with terminally differentiated effector memory CD45RA+ cells excluded. Here immunoSEQ multiplex PCR was the method, and the copy in TCRdb shows in-frame clones only, minus some. The data hold about 2 million clones, with about 95% observed a single time. This chain connects TRBV4-1 to TRBJ2-1; TRBD2 matches 8 bases. The source is a man between 18 and 29 years old in good health. Material for sequencing was naive CD8+ T cells sorted from blood. CDR3 residues: CASSQVGGGYLDEQFF. CDR3 bases: TGCGCCAGCAGCCAAGTCGGCGGGGGGTACTTGGATGAGCAGTTCTTC.